A selection of T cell receptor beta chains follows, all from one sample in a study of blood T cell repertoires in COVID-19. Sequencing was performed with immunoSEQ multiplex PCR; in TCRdb, only in-frame clones are kept and a portion is missing. The profile shows 290,000 or so clones, over 75% of them singletons. Material for sequencing was peripheral blood. All receptors derive from a man aged 50 to 60 with active or convalescent COVID-19. Both conserved end residues are part of each CDR3. Fields, in order: clone size, V gene, D gene, J gene, CDR3 DNA, CDR3 protein. D genes are given only for firm matches. Expanded clones are given a class, and other clones once, few, many or no size at all.

.	TRBV10-3	TRBD1	TRBJ1-6	TGTGCCATCAGTGAGTCCGGGACAGGGTATTCACCCCTCCACTTT	CAISESGTGYSPLHF
.	TRBV16	.	TRBJ2-3	TGTGCCAGCACCTCGGGGAGCACAGATACGCAGTATTTT	CASTSGSTDTQYF
.	TRBV27	TRBD2	TRBJ2-1	TGTGCCAGCAGTTTATCTAGCGGGGGCTACAATGAGCAGTTCTTC	CASSLSSGGYNEQFF
.	TRBV7-9	.	TRBJ2-3	TGTGCCAGCAGCTTAGTGGCTAGCGACGATACGCAGTATTTT	CASSLVASDDTQYF
.	TRBV19	TRBD2	TRBJ2-1	TGTGCCAGTAGCCCCGGGGCGGGAGTGGGGAATGAGCAGTTCTTC	CASSPGAGVGNEQFF
few	TRBV5-1	TRBD2	TRBJ2-5	TGCGCCAGCAGCTTGGGGCTAGCGGTTGGGTACCAAGAGACCCAGTACTTC	CASSLGLAVGYQETQYF
.	TRBV4-2	TRBD2	TRBJ2-1	TGTGCCAGCAGCCCGGGACTAGCGGGTCTCAATGAGCAGTTCTTC	CASSPGLAGLNEQFF
.	TRBV11-2	.	TRBJ2-7	TGTGCCAGCAGTCCGGGACCCGGACGGGGGAACTCCTACGAGCAGTACTTC	CASSPGPGRGNSYEQYF
.	TRBV10-3	.	TRBJ1-1	TGTGCCATCAGTGACAACAGGGACACTGAAGCTTTCTTT	CAISDNRDTEAFF
.	TRBV13	TRBD1	TRBJ2-4	TGTGCCAGCAGCCATACGGGACAGGGGGGTTTGGCCAAAAACATTCAGTACTTC	CASSHTGQGGLAKNIQYF
.	TRBV19	TRBD1	TRBJ1-2	TGTGCCAGTACCACAACAGGGGGCCGGTATGGCTACACCTTC	CASTTTGGRYGYTF
.	TRBV7-8	TRBD1	TRBJ1-1	TGTGCCAGCAGCCTGGGACAGGGAGCCTTGAACACTGAAGCTTTCTTT	CASSLGQGALNTEAFF
.	TRBV6-5	.	TRBJ2-6	TGTGCCAGCACCCCCCAAGGGGCCAACGTCCTGACTTTC	CASTPQGANVLTF
.	TRBV7-8	TRBD2	TRBJ2-1	TGTGCCAGCAGCCGTCGAACTAGCGGGAGCTCCTACAATGAGCAGTTCTTC	CASSRRTSGSSYNEQFF
once	TRBV19	.	TRBJ1-1	TGTGCCAGTACCTTCGGGGGGTACGGGACTGAAGCTTTCTTT	CASTFGGYGTEAFF
.	TRBV5-4	.	TRBJ2-1	TGTGCCAGCAGCTCTACGGAGGGGTTCCCCAATGAGCAGTTCTTC	CASSSTEGFPNEQFF
.	TRBV18	TRBD1	TRBJ2-1	TGTGCCAGCTCACCCCCAGGGGGCCCCTCCTACAATGAGCAGTTCTTC	CASSPPGGPSYNEQFF
.	TRBV7-8	TRBD1	TRBJ1-1	TGTGCCAGCAGCACCGACAGGGACACTGAAGCTTTCTTT	CASSTDRDTEAFF
.	TRBV5-6	.	TRBJ2-7	TGTGCCAGCAGCCCTGGGGGCCCAAGTTCTACCTACGAGCAGTACTTC	CASSPGGPSSTYEQYF
.	TRBV18	TRBD2	TRBJ2-2	TGTGCCAGCTCACCAATACTAGCGGGGACCGGGGAGCTGTTTTTT	CASSPILAGTGELFF
.	TRBV6-5	TRBD2	TRBJ2-7	TGTGCCAGCAGAAGGGGGACTAGCGGGAGTTACGAGCAGTACTTC	CASRRGTSGSYEQYF
.	TRBV18	TRBD1	TRBJ1-2	TGTGCCAGCTCAGCCCCTGCTCCGGGACAGGGGACTGGCTACACCTTC	CASSAPAPGQGTGYTF
medium-sized	TRBV12-5	TRBD2	TRBJ2-1	TGTGCTAGTGGCTTGAGCGGGAGTGTGGCTGAGCAGTTCTTC	CASGLSGSVAEQFF
.	TRBV11-2	.	TRBJ2-3	TGTGCCAGCAGCCCCATACTGAGCACAGATACGCAGTATTTT	CASSPILSTDTQYF
once	TRBV7-2	.	TRBJ2-5	TGTGCCAGCAGCTACAGGAGTTCGGAGACCCAGTACTTC	CASSYRSSETQYF
.	TRBV5-1	TRBD1	TRBJ2-7	TGCGCCAGCAGCTTGGCAACAGGGGGGTACGAGCAGTACTTC	CASSLATGGYEQYF
.	TRBV6-5	TRBD1	TRBJ1-1	TGTGCCAGCAGATTGAACAGGGGACACACTGAAGCTTTCTTT	CASRLNRGHTEAFF
.	TRBV6-2/TRBV6-3	TRBD1	TRBJ2-6	TGTGCCAGCAGTTACCCCGACAGGGGGCTTGGGGCCAACGTCCTGACTTTC	CASSYPDRGLGANVLTF
.	TRBV6-1	TRBD2	TRBJ2-7	TGTGCCAGCAGTCTTACTAGCGGGAGTCTTTACGGGCAGTACTTC	CASSLTSGSLYGQYF
once	TRBV7-2	TRBD1	TRBJ2-2	TGTGCCAGCAGCTCACGACTCAGGGGGAAGGGCGGGGAGCTGTTTTTT	CASSSRLRGKGGELFF
.	TRBV6-1	.	TRBJ1-5	TGTGCCAGCAGTGAGGGAAAGGGGGACGGGAGCAATCAGCCCCAGCATTTT	CASSEGKGDGSNQPQHF
once	TRBV18	TRBD1	TRBJ2-1	TGTGCCAGCTCACACTCCGGGACAGGCTACAATGAGCAGTTCTTC	CASSHSGTGYNEQFF
.	TRBV9	.	TRBJ1-2	TGTGCCAGCAGCGTAGCTTTAAGAGATGGGGGGAACTATGGCTACACCTTC	CASSVALRDGGNYGYTF
.	TRBV27	.	TRBJ2-1	TGTGCCAGCAGCCGAGCCTCCTACAATGAGCAGTTCTTC	CASSRASYNEQFF
.	TRBV7-2	TRBD2	TRBJ2-5	TGTGCCAGCAGCTTGCCGGGAGGGAAGACCCAGTACTTC	CASSLPGGKTQYF
.	TRBV6-5	TRBD1	TRBJ1-1	TGTGCCAGCTCCAAACAGGGGGCTCAGAACACTGAAGCTTTCTTT	CASSKQGAQNTEAFF
.	TRBV4-2	.	TRBJ2-1	TGTGCCAGCAGCCAAGATCTTTTAGGGGTTAGTCGGTTCTTC	CASSQDLLGVSRFF
.	TRBV7-2	TRBD1	TRBJ2-7	TGTGCCAGCAGCGTCAGACAGGGGTTGGGCTACGAGCAGTACTTC	CASSVRQGLGYEQYF
few	TRBV14	.	TRBJ2-7	TGTGCCAGCAGCCACAGGGGACGAGTCCCCGAGCAGTACTTC	CASSHRGRVPEQYF
.	TRBV5-1	.	TRBJ2-5	TGCGCCAGCAGCTTTGGGCAGGGCCTTTGGGAGACCCAGTACTTC	CASSFGQGLWETQYF
.	TRBV5-1	TRBD1	TRBJ1-2	TGCGCCAGCAGCTTGGGCGGACAGGATTATGGCTACACCTTC	CASSLGGQDYGYTF
.	TRBV5-4	.	TRBJ1-1	TGTGCCAGCAGCCGAACTGAGAACACTGAAGCTTTCTTT	CASSRTENTEAFF
.	TRBV5-1	TRBD1	TRBJ1-2	TGCGCCAGCAGCTTGACCCCCCGTTCAGGGGGGAACTATGGCTACACCTTC	CASSLTPRSGGNYGYTF
.	TRBV5-4	.	TRBJ2-1	TGTGCCAGCAGCTTGTCCCCCGGGAGCTCCTACAATGAGCAGTTCTTC	CASSLSPGSSYNEQFF
.	TRBV12-5	.	TRBJ1-3	TGTGCTAGTGGTTTGGGTCGCTCTGGAAACACCATATATTTT	CASGLGRSGNTIYF
.	TRBV7-2	TRBD2	TRBJ2-5	TGTGCCAGCAGCTTAATGAGGCCTAGCGGGGGGAAAGAGACCCAGTACTTC	CASSLMRPSGGKETQYF
.	TRBV5-1	TRBD1	TRBJ2-5	TGCGCCAGCACAGTGACAGGGGGCGGAGGGGAGACCCAGTACTTC	CASTVTGGGGETQYF
.	TRBV2	TRBD1	TRBJ1-4	TGTGCCGGGTCGGACAGGGAATATAATGAAAAACTGTTTTTT	CAGSDREYNEKLFF
.	TRBV5-1	.	TRBJ2-1	TGCGCCAGCAGCTCCCAGGGTTTTCCGTCGGATGAGCAGTTCTTC	CASSSQGFPSDEQFF
.	TRBV19	.	TRBJ2-1	TGTGCCAGTAGTCAGCCGGGAGTGGGCTACAATGAGCAGTTCTTC	CASSQPGVGYNEQFF
.	TRBV2	TRBD2	TRBJ2-5	TGTGCCAGCGCGGGAGGCTGGGAGACCCAGTACTTC	CASAGGWETQYF
.	TRBV6-5	TRBD1	TRBJ1-2	TGTGCCAGCAGTTCCCCGGGACAGGGGTTCTTAGGGGGCTACACCTTC	CASSSPGQGFLGGYTF